Listed below are T cell receptor beta chains from one sample, sequenced in a study of STAT3 mutations in large granular lymphocyte leukemia. The assay was immunoSEQ multiplex PCR, and TCRdb's table has in-frame clones only and misses some. The sample lists about 15,000 clones, around 90% occurring once. Sequencing was carried out using peripheral blood mononuclear cells. These receptors originate from a woman between 45 and 65 years old with T-cell large granular lymphocyte leukemia. Some clones in this sample may be carry-over from other donors' samples. CDR3s include the opening cysteine and the closing phenylalanine or tryptophan. The D gene is left open where the match is weak. Rows may omit the clone size; those that give it use once, few, many or a size class.

cdr3_length	clone_size	d_call	v_call	j_call	cdr3_nt	cdr3_aa
18	NA	NA	TRBV28	TRBJ1-5	TGTGCCAGCAGTTTATCCGGCGGGGGTACGTTCAGCAATCAGCCCCAGCATTTT	CASSLSGGGTFSNQPQHF
15	NA	NA	TRBV4-1	TRBJ2-7	TGCGCCAGCAGCCAAGGATCCTTGGCCCCTTACGAGCAGTACTTC	CASSQGSLAPYEQYF
14	NA	NA	TRBV7-9	TRBJ1-2	TGTGCCAGCAGCTTATCCCGGACAGACTATGGCTACACCTTC	CASSLSRTDYGYTF
17	NA	NA	TRBV28	TRBJ1-5	TGTGCCAGCAGTTTCCCCATCGGGGGGTTAAGCAATCAGCCCCAGCATTTT	CASSFPIGGLSNQPQHF
15	NA	NA	TRBV18	TRBJ1-5	TGTGCCAGCTCACCAGGCTCGAATAGCAATCAGCCCCAGCATTTT	CASSPGSNSNQPQHF
16	NA	NA	TRBV19	TRBJ1-5	TGTGCCAGTAGTATAGGGGCAGGGAGGAGCAATCAGCCCCAGCATTTT	CASSIGAGRSNQPQHF
14	NA	TRBD1	TRBV28	TRBJ2-7	TGTGCCAGCAGAACCGGGACAGGGGGGTTCGAGCAGTACTTC	CASRTGTGGFEQYF
14	NA	NA	TRBV6-1	TRBJ1-3	TGTGCCAGCATCGAGGGGGGCGCTGGAAACACCATATATTTT	CASIEGGAGNTIYF
14	NA	NA	TRBV7-2	TRBJ2-5	TGTGCCAGCAGCTTAGCGGGGAGGCTAGAGACCCAGTACTTC	CASSLAGRLETQYF
14	NA	TRBD2	TRBV5-1	TRBJ2-2	TGCGCCAGCAGCTTGGGACTAGCGGCCGGGGAGCTGTTTTTT	CASSLGLAAGELFF
16	NA	TRBD2	TRBV5-1	TRBJ2-7	TGCGCCAGCAGCTTGAAGTTAGCGGGAGCGTCCTACGAGCAGTACTTC	CASSLKLAGASYEQYF
17	NA	TRBD1	TRBV28	TRBJ2-1	TGTGCCAGCAGTTTACCCGCCCGCAGGGGGTCCTACAATGAGCAGTTCTTC	CASSLPARRGSYNEQFF
13	NA	NA	TRBV14	TRBJ1-2	TGTGCCAGCAGCCCTCACAGCCAAATCGGCTACACCTTC	CASSPHSQIGYTF
14	NA	TRBD2	TRBV18	TRBJ2-7	TGTGCCAGCTCTACCAGCGGGAGCCTCTACGAGCAGTACTTC	CASSTSGSLYEQYF
13	NA	NA	TRBV5-8	TRBJ1-5	TGTGCCAGCAGCTTCGGGTTCGTTCAGCCCCAGCATTTT	CASSFGFVQPQHF
15	NA	TRBD1	TRBV5-4	TRBJ2-5	TGTGCCAGCAGCTTTATGACAGGGGGCCAGGAGACCCAGTACTTC	CASSFMTGGQETQYF
15	NA	NA	TRBV30	TRBJ2-7	TGTGCCTGGAGTAATGTGGGGGTCGCCATATACGAGCAGTACTTC	CAWSNVGVAIYEQYF
13	NA	TRBD1	TRBV7-7	TRBJ2-7	TGTGCTAGCAGCCCCGACAGGGTGCACGAGCAGTACTTC	CASSPDRVHEQYF
17	NA	TRBD1	TRBV30	TRBJ1-2	TGTGCCTGGAGTGCCCCTCAGACAGGGGGCAGAAACTATGGCTACACCTTC	CAWSAPQTGGRNYGYTF
15	once	TRBD2	TRBV27	TRBJ2-7	TGTGCCAGCAGTCTACAAAGGGACTACGGATACGAGCAGTACTTC	CASSLQRDYGYEQYF
15	NA	TRBD1	TRBV18	TRBJ1-1	TGTGCCAGCTCACCAAAGACAGGGGGCGGTACTGAAGCTTTCTTT	CASSPKTGGGTEAFF
14	once	TRBD1	TRBV27	TRBJ2-7	TGTGCCAGCAGCGGACAGGGGTTGTGGTACGAGCAGTACTTC	CASSGQGLWYEQYF
13	NA	NA	TRBV7-9	TRBJ1-1	TGTGCCAGCAGCCTGACAGACGAAAGAAAAGCTTTCTTT	CASSLTDERKAFF
15	NA	TRBD1	TRBV6-5	TRBJ1-2	TGTGCCAGCAGTTACTTTGGCGGACAGGGGTATGGCTACACCTTC	CASSYFGGQGYGYTF
15	NA	NA	TRBV5-1	TRBJ1-2	TGCGCCAGCAGCTTCCTAACAGCTTCCGACTATGGCTACACCTTC	CASSFLTASDYGYTF
11	few	TRBD1	TRBV20-1	TRBJ2-7	TGCAGTGCTAGCAGGGGGTACGAGCAGTACTTC	CSASRGYEQYF
14	NA	NA	TRBV27	TRBJ2-5	TGTGCCAGCTGGGACCCGGGGGCTGAGGAGACCCAGTACTTC	CASWDPGAEETQYF
14	large	NA	TRBV5-5	TRBJ2-6	TGTGCCAGCAGCTTCGGAGTTGGGGCCAACGTCCTGACTTTC	CASSFGVGANVLTF
16	NA	NA	TRBV18	TRBJ2-7	TGTGCCAGCTCACCGCAGGGGGGAGGAATAGTCTACGAGCAGTACTTC	CASSPQGGGIVYEQYF
13	NA	NA	TRBV6-6	TRBJ1-1	TGTGCCAGCAGTTACTACGGGGGAGAAGAAGCTTTCTTT	CASSYYGGEEAFF
18	few	NA	TRBV4-3	TRBJ2-1	TGCGCCAGCAGCCGAGAAACTAGCATAATGGGTTCCTACAATGAGCAGTTCTTC	CASSRETSIMGSYNEQFF
14	NA	NA	TRBV5-6	TRBJ2-7	TGTGCCAGCAGCTTGAGGGGACACGTCTACGAGCAGTACTTC	CASSLRGHVYEQYF
14	NA	NA	TRBV7-9	TRBJ1-2	TGTGCCAGCAGCTCTCAGGGCACCGGGAGTGGCTACACCTTC	CASSSQGTGSGYTF
11	once	NA	TRBV5-8	TRBJ2-7	TGTGCCAGCAGCTTGGCGCCCGAGCAGTACTTC	CASSLAPEQYF
14	NA	NA	TRBV5-1	TRBJ2-1	TGCGCCAGCAGCCCACCCTTTAGAGACAATGAGCAGTTCTTC	CASSPPFRDNEQFF
13	NA	NA	TRBV14	TRBJ1-1	TGTGCCAGCAGCCAAGATCACAACACTGAAGCTTTCTTT	CASSQDHNTEAFF
12	NA	NA	TRBV2	TRBJ2-1	TGTGCCAGCAGTGAACATGCGTTAGAGCAGTTCTTC	CASSEHALEQFF
16	NA	TRBD1	TRBV2	TRBJ2-1	TGTGCCAGCCTCGCAGGGGACAGCTGGGCCCACAATGAGCAGTTCTTC	CASLAGDSWAHNEQFF
15	NA	NA	TRBV30	TRBJ2-7	TGTGCCTGGAGTCATGGAGTTGGTAGCGGCTACGAGCAGTACTTC	CAWSHGVGSGYEQYF
15	NA	NA	TRBV7-9	TRBJ2-5	TGTGCCAGCAGCTTAGGAGTCGGGGCGCAAGAGACCCAGTACTTC	CASSLGVGAQETQYF
15	NA	NA	TRBV18	TRBJ2-2	TGTGCCAGCTCCAAATCAGGGATGAACACCGGGGAGCTGTTTTTT	CASSKSGMNTGELFF
13	NA	NA	TRBV5-8	TRBJ1-2	TGTGCCAGCTCCTCACGGGGGAACTATGGCTACACCTTC	CASSSRGNYGYTF
15	NA	TRBD2	TRBV5-1	TRBJ2-1	TGCGCCAGCAGCATTACTAGCGGGAGGGTAAATGAGCAGTTCTTC	CASSITSGRVNEQFF
17	once	NA	TRBV18	TRBJ2-2	TGTGCCAGCTCACCTCTCCAGGGCAGATCGAACACCGGGGAGCTGTTTTTT	CASSPLQGRSNTGELFF
15	few	NA	TRBV5-1	TRBJ1-5	TGCGCCAGCAGCTATACCCCTCGGGGGGATCAGCCCCAGCATTTT	CASSYTPRGDQPQHF
15	NA	NA	TRBV7-8	TRBJ1-5	TGTGCCAGCAGCTTAGTTGGGGCGAAGGACCAGCCCCAGCATTTT	CASSLVGAKDQPQHF
17	NA	NA	TRBV7-2	TRBJ2-5	TGTGCCAGCAGCTTAGGGGCTAGCGGAGGGGGGCAAGAGACCCAGTACTTC	CASSLGASGGGQETQYF
13	NA	NA	TRBV7-2	TRBJ1-2	TGTGCCAGCAGCTTAGAGGCGGCCTATGGCTACACCTTC	CASSLEAAYGYTF
14	NA	NA	TRBV19	TRBJ1-1	TGTGCCAGTAGTAGTCAGGGATCGAACACTGAAGCTTTCTTT	CASSSQGSNTEAFF